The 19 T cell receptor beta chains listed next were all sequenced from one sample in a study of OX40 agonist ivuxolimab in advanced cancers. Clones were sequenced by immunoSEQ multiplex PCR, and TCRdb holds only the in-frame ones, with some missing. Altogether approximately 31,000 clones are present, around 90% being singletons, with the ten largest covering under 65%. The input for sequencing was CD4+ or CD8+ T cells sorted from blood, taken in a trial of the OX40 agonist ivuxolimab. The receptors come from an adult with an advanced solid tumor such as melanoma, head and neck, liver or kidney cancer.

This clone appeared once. Here the CDR3 DNA reads TGTGCCAGCAGCGTAGCCCGGGACAGTGACCTATGGAGCTACACCTTC. The encoded protein is CASSVARDSDLWSYTF. The chain combines TRBV9 with TRBJ1-2, with 7 bases lining up with TRBD1. The CDR3 spans 16 residues. The junction had 14 bases not matched to a gene; V was cut back by 0 bases and J by 9 bases. Germline lookup yields CDR1 SGDLS and CDR2 YYNGEE.

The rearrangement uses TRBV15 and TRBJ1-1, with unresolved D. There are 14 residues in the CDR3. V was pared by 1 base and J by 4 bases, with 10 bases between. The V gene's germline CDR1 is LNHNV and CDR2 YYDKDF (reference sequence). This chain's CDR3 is CATSRGAGSTEAFF. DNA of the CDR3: TGTGCCACCAGCAGAGGAGCGGGGAGCACTGAAGCTTTCTTT.

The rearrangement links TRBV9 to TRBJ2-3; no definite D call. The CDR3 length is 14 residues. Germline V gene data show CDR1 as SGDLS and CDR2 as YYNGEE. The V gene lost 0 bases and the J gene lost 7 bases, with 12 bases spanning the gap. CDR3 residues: CASSVAPSKNTQYF. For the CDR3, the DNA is TGTGCCAGCAGCGTAGCCCCTTCCAAAAATACGCAGTATTTT.

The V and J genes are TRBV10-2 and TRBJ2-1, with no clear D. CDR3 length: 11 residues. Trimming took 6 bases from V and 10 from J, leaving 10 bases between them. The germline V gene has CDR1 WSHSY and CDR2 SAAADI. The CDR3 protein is CASSPAGEQFF. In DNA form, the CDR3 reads TGCGCCAGCAGCCCCGCAGGCGAGCAGTTCTTC.

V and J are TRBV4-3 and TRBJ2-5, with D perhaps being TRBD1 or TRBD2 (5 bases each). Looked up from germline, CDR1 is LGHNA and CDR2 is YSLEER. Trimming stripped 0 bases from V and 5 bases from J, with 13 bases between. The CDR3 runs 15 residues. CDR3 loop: CASSQDRIEGETQYF. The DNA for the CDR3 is TGCGCCAGCAGCCAAGACCGCATTGAGGGGGAGACCCAGTACTTC.

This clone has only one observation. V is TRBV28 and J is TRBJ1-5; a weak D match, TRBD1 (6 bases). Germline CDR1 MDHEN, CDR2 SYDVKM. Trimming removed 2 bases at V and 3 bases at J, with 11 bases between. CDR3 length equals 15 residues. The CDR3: CASSLNGQINQPQHF. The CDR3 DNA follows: TGTGCCAGCAGTTTAAACGGACAGATCAATCAGCCCCAGCATTTT.

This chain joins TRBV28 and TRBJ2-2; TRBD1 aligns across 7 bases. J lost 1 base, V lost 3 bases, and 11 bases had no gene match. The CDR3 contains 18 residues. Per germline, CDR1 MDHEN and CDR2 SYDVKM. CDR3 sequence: CASSFSAIGTENTGELFF. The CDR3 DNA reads TGTGCCAGCAGTTTCTCCGCGATAGGGACAGAGAACACCGGGGAGCTGTTTTTT.

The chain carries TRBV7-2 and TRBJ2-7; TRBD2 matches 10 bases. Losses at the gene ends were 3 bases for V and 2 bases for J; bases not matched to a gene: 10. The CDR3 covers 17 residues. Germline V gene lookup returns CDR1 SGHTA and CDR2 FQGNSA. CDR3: CASSLTTGLAGAYEQYF. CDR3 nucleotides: TGTGCCAGCAGCTTGACGACTGGGCTAGCGGGGGCCTACGAGCAGTACTTC. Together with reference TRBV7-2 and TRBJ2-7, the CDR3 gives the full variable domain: GAGVSQSPSNKVTEKGKDVELRCDPISGHTALYWYRQSLGQGLEFLIYFQGNSAPDKSGLPSDRFSAERTGGSVSTLTIQRTQQEDSAVYLCASSLTTGLAGAYEQYFGPGTRLTVT.

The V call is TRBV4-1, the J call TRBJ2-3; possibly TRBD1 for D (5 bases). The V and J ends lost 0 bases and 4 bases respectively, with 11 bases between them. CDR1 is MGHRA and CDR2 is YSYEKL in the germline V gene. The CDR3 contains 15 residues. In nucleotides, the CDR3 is TGCGCCAGCAGCCAAGAGGGGCAGGGTTCAGATACGCAGTATTTT. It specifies CASSQEGQGSDTQYF.

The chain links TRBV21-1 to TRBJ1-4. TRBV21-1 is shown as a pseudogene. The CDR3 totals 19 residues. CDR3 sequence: CASSKAESGALATNEKLFF. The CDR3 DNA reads TGTGCCAGCAGCAAAGCGGAGTCGGGGGCCCTTGCAACTAATGAAAAACTGTTTTTT.

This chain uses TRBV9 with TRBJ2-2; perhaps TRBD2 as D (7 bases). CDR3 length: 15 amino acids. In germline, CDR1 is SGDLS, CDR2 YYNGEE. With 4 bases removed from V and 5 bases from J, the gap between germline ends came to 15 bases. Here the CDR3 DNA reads TGTGCCAGCAGCCCTAGGGAGGGGGGTACCGGGGAGCTGTTTTTT. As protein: CASSPREGGTGELFF.

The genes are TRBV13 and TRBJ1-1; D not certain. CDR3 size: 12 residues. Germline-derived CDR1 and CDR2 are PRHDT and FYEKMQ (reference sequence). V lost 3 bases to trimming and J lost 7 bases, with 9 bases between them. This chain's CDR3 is CASSFDMIEAFF. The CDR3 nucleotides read TGTGCCAGCAGCTTTGACATGATTGAAGCTTTCTTT. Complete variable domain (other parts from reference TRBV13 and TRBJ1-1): AAGVIQSPRHLIKEKRETATLKCYPIPRHDTVYWYQQGPGQDPQFLISFYEKMQSDKGSIPDRFSAQQFSDYHSELNMSSLELGDSALYFCASSFDMIEAFFGQGTRLTVV.

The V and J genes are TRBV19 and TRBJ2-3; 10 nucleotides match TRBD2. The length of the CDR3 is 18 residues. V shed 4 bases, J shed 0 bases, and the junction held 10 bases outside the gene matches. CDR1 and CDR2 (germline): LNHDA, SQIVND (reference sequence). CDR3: CASSTGVAGGSSTDTQYF. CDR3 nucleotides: TGTGCCAGTAGTACTGGGGTAGCGGGGGGCTCTAGCACAGATACGCAGTATTTT.

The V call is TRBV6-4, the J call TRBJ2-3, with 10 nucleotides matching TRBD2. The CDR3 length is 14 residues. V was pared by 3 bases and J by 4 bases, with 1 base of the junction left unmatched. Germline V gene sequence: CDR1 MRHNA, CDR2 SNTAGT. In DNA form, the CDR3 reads TGTGCCAGCAGTGAAAGCGGGGGGGCAGATACGCAGTATTTT. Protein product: CASSESGGADTQYF.

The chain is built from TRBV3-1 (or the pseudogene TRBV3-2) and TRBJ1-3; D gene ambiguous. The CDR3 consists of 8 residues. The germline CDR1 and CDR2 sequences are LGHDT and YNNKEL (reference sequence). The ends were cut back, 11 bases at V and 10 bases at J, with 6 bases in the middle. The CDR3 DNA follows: TGTGCCGGTCGGACCATATATTTT. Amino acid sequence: CAGRTIYF.

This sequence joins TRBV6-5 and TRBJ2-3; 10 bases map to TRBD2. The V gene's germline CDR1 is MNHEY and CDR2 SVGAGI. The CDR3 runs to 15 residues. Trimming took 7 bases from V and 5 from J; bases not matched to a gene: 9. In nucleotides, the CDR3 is TGTGCCAGCACCAATGGAGCGGGGGGGCGAGATACGCAGTATTTT. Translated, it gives CASTNGAGGRDTQYF.

The CDR3 region is CSGGTSGVNEQFF. The DNA of the CDR3 is TGCAGCGGTGGGACTAGCGGGGTTAATGAGCAGTTCTTC. The V and J genes are TRBV29-1 and TRBJ2-1; TRBD2 aligns across 13 bases. V trimming: 7 bases; J trimming: 7 bases; junction bases outside the gene matches: 4. Per germline, CDR1 SQVTM and CDR2 ANQGSEA. The CDR3 is 13 amino acids.

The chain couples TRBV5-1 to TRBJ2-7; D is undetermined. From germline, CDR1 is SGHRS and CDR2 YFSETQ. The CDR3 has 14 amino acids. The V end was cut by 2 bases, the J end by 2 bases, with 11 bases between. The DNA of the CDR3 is TGCGCCAGCAGCTTCATCGACCGCCCCTACGAGCAGTACTTC. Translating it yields CASSFIDRPYEQYF.

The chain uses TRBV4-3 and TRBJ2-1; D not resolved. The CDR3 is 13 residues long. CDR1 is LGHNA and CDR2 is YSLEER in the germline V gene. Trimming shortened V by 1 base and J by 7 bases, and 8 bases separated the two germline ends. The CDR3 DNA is TGCGCCAGCAGCCAAGGGTGGGGTAATGAGCAGTTCTTC. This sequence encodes CASSQGWGNEQFF.